This T cell receptor (beta chain) appears in the sequencing data of a study of cytomegalovirus exposure and HLA in healthy donors. Whole-study results and caveats: TCR beta V- and J-gene trimming was later associated with a missense DCLRE1C variant. A later analysis, which compared TCR beta chains of equal frequency, found the HLA-associated ones more clonally expanded.

A remark on this clone: As yet, its antigen is unknown.

The PCR employed 60 Vbeta primers together with 13 Jbeta primers. TCRdb's copy holds only in-frame clones and misses some; the assay was immunoSEQ multiplex PCR. The table records just over 150,000 clones, 84% of them present only once. The CDR3 extends over 14 amino acids. V lost 4 bases to trimming and J lost 0 bases, with 10 bases between them. Germline V gives CDR1 LNHDA, CDR2 SQIVND (reference sequence). The chain couples TRBV19 to TRBJ2-7; the D gene is possibly TRBD1 (6 bases). This receptor was identified in a man younger than 35 in good health and CMV-seronegative. Sequencing input: PBMCs. CDR3 bases: TGTGCCAGTAGTACCCGGGACACCTCCTACGAGCAGTACTTC. Encoded protein: CASSTRDTSYEQYF.